This T cell receptor beta chain comes out of a study of shared clonotypes between healthy human individuals. The assay was immunoSEQ multiplex PCR, and TCRdb's table has in-frame clones only and misses some. The table includes under 1,900,000 clones, approximately 98.5% detected once. CDR1 and CDR2 from the germline V gene are MDHEN and SYDVKM. CDR3 length equals 18 residues. V lost 6 bases to trimming and J lost 6 bases; unmatched junction nucleotides: 15. The clonotype was recovered from a young man in good health. This chain connects TRBV28 to TRBJ2-1; 12 bases map to TRBD2. Sequencing was performed on naive CD4+ T cells sorted from blood. The subset denotes: CD45RA+ positively selected. The CDR3 region is CASSPRLAGVFVSNEQFF. Here the CDR3 DNA reads TGTGCCAGCAGCCCGAGACTAGCGGGAGTGTTCGTCTCCAATGAGCAGTTCTTC.